This T cell receptor (beta chain) emerged from a study of radiotherapy plus CTLA-4 blockade in lung cancer. About the study: An objective response was seen in 18% of patients, and disease control in around 33%.

There are 12 residues in the CDR3. The germline V gene encodes CDR1 PRHDT and CDR2 FYEKMQ (reference sequence). V shed 0 bases and J shed 9 bases, with 8 bases lying between them. The study's findings and limits: How blood T cell clones changed early, along with interferon-beta, reportedly forecast response best. Following radiotherapy plus ipilimumab, tumor-derived TCR clones expanded in the blood.

Those with chemo-refractory metastatic non-small-cell lung cancer were treated with focal radiation combined with CTLA-4 blockade using ipilimumab. Assay: immunoSEQ multiplex PCR; the TCRdb copy retains only in-frame clones and omits some. The sample contains tens of thousands of clones, around 80% of which appear only once. Points on this clone: Its antigen is undetermined.

The sequencing here drew on peripheral blood, taken from a patient treated with radiotherapy plus ipilimumab. The sequence was collected from a human donor with non-small cell lung cancer who had stable disease on radiotherapy plus ipilimumab. This chain joins TRBV13 and TRBJ1-1, with D unclear. CDR3 protein: CASSLGTPQAFF. The CDR3 DNA is TGTGCCAGCAGCTTAGGCACACCTCAAGCTTTCTTT.